This T cell receptor beta chain was observed in a study of blood T cells in healthy people across ages. Study-wide background: Template switching retrieved approximately one barcoded beta molecule for each two T cells. Study-level results: Diversity was higher, and naive CD4+ cells more numerous, in long-lived donors than in aged donors.

With a J-beta primer mix and a sample-barcoded 5' primer, a second PCR ran about 7 to 12 cycles. From each sample, at least 2.5 million paired-end reads containing CDR3 were obtained. MiXCR, applied by TCRdb to the 5' RACE reads, yields one record per CDR3 protein. The sample contains about 1 million distinct CDR3 sequences, 45% of which appear only once. Details on this clonotype: Its specificity is unknown.

Investigators took approximately 9.4 milliliters of peripheral blood from every donor. The material sequenced was blood. The sequence was obtained from an older woman in good health.

CDR3 nucleotides: TGTGCCAGCAGCTTAGATGGAGATCATGAGCAGTACTTC. Protein sequence: CASSLDGDHEQYF. V usage is TRBV7-9 and J usage is TRBJ2-1, with no clear D. Near its end, the DNA agrees better with TRBJ2-7, so the J call may be wrong. Germline V gives CDR1 SEHNR, CDR2 FQNEAQ (reference sequence). This CDR3 spans 13 amino acids.